The 8 T cell receptor beta chains presented below share a single source sample, sequenced in a study of T-cell memory formation after mild COVID-19. TCRdb called the 5' RACE reads again in MiXCR, with one record for every CDR3 protein. The sample holds some 160,000 distinct CDR3 sequences, 10% to 15% seen once. Specimen: PBMCs or a T cell subset sorted from them (not recorded which). The receptor source for this set is a man between 18 and 29 years old who had mild COVID-19 (a few samples of this study predate the infection). Cell type and time point are not known.

V gene TRBV3-1 combines with J gene TRBJ1-6; D gene uncertain. Germline V CDR1 and CDR2: LGHDT, YNNKEL (reference sequence). CDR3 length: 12 amino acids. The V end lost 7 bases, the J end lost 10 bases, and 11 bases lay between the germline ends. CDR3 in amino acids: CASIGDGSPLHF. The CDR3 region has the DNA TGTGCCAGCATTGGGGATGGCTCACCCCTCCACTTT.

This CDR3 reads CASSLRDRATEAFF. CDR3 nucleotides: TGTGCCAGCAGCCTCCGGGACAGGGCCACTGAAGCTTTCTTT. This chain joins TRBV12-3 or TRBV12-4 and TRBJ1-1; 9 bases are shared with TRBD1. V was pared by 6 bases and J by 4 bases, with 6 bases of the junction left unmatched. This CDR3 is 14 amino acids long.

This clonotype was detected a few times. V usage is TRBV18 and J usage is TRBJ2-2, with TRBD1 matching over 8 bases. The CDR3 is made up of 15 amino acids. V lost 3 bases to trimming and J lost 5 bases; unmatched junction nucleotides: 5. Germline V CDR1 and CDR2: KGHSH, LQKENI. CDR3 residues: CASSPSRGRTGELFF. The DNA of the CDR3 is TGTGCCAGCTCACCGTCCAGGGGGCGTACCGGGGAGCTGTTTTTT.

This clonotype occurred a few times. The rearrangement uses TRBV28 and TRBJ1-2; no firm D call. This CDR3 has 16 residues. Germline CDR1 MDHEN, CDR2 SYDVKM. V lost 6 bases and J lost 8, with 25 bases in between. CDR3 sequence: CASSLGQDRRRLGYTF. The CDR3 bases are TGTGCCAGCAGCCTCGGGCAGGATAGGCGGCGACTGGGCTACACCTTC.

The CDR3 coding sequence is TGTGCCAGCAGCTTAGGGGGGCAGACGAGCACAGATACGCAGTATTTT. Its protein is CASSLGGQTSTDTQYF. This chain connects TRBV11-3 to TRBJ2-3; perhaps TRBD1 as D (6 bases). V shed 1 base and J shed 0 bases, with 11 bases lying between them. The germline gives CDR1 SGHNT, CDR2 YENEEA. CDR3 size: 16 residues.

V gene TRBV2 combines with J gene TRBJ1-2, with TRBD1 matching over 8 bases. Germline CDR1 reads SNHLY; CDR2 reads FYNNEI. The trim removed 6 bases at V and 6 bases at J, leaving 6 bases unmatched. This CDR3 spans 13 amino acids. The CDR3 DNA is TGTGCCAGCAGGAAGGACAGGGAGAATGGCTACACCTTC. This sequence encodes CASRKDRENGYTF.

J is TRBJ2-5 and V is TRBV24-1; D gene ambiguous. CDR3 size: 14 residues. The germline V gene encodes CDR1 KGHDR and CDR2 SFDVKD. With 3 bases removed from V and 0 bases from J, the gap between germline ends came to 7 bases. In nucleotides, the CDR3 is TGTGCCACCAGTGATGGGCTATACCAAGAGACCCAGTACTTC. Protein: CATSDGLYQETQYF.

V usage is TRBV20-1 and J usage is TRBJ1-5, with TRBD1 matching 7 bases. The germline CDR1 and CDR2 sequences are DFQATT and SNEGSKA (reference sequence). The CDR3 loop spans 13 amino acids. The V segment lost 6 bases and the J segment 1 base; nucleotides outside the gene matches: 3. The CDR3 loop is CSATGESNQPQHF. The CDR3 DNA sequence: TGCAGTGCAACAGGGGAGAGCAATCAGCCCCAGCATTTT.